One and the same sample provided the 16 T cell receptor beta chains below, sequenced in a study of OX40 agonist ivuxolimab in advanced cancers. Library preparation employed the immunoSEQ multiplex PCR assay. As stored in TCRdb, this immuneACCESS dataset retains in-frame rearrangements with V and J assigned. A fraction of the clones does not appear; measured against another copy, unresolved V genes explain less than half of the discrepancy, and the remainder lacks a known reason. The sample table holds over 55,000 clones, of which 65% to 90% were seen once. The top ten hold 1.6% of the sample. The material was CD4+ or CD8+ T cells sorted from blood, obtained in a trial of the OX40 agonist ivuxolimab. The receptors originated from an adult with an advanced solid tumor such as melanoma, head and neck, liver or kidney cancer.

The V and J genes are TRBV19 and TRBJ2-2; D is unclear. Trimming removed 5 bases from V and 3 bases from J, with 10 bases in between. The CDR3 is 14 residues long. Germline V lookup: CDR1 LNHDA, CDR2 SQIVND (reference sequence). CDR3 in DNA: TGTGCCAGTAGTCCCCAGCTGTACACCGGGGAGCTGTTTTTT. It is translated as CASSPQLYTGELFF. Full variable domain (outside the CDR3, taken from reference TRBV19 and TRBJ2-2): DGGITQSPKYLFRKEGQNVTLSCEQNLNHDAMYWYRQDPGQGLRLIYYSQIVNDFQKGDIAEGYSVSREKKESFPLTVTSAQKNPTAFYLCASSPQLYTGELFFGEGSRLTVL.

A word on this clone: At one end, the junction sequence differs from germline, possibly due to a read error. The V and J genes are TRBV2 and TRBJ2-7, with D maybe TRBD2 (6 bases). The CDR3 contains 11 residues. The germline CDR1 and CDR2 sequences are SNHLY and FYNNEI. This CDR3 reads CASREAGEQYF. CDR3 bases: TGTGCCAGCAGAGAAGCGGGCGAGCAGTACTTC.

CDR3 in DNA: TGTGCCAGCACAAAACAGGGGGGAGACACTGAAGCTTTCTTT. Protein sequence: CASTKQGGDTEAFF. This chain links TRBV7-9 with TRBJ1-1, with 8 bases lining up with TRBD1. CDR3 size: 14 residues. Germline-derived CDR1 and CDR2 are SEHNR and FQNEAQ (reference sequence). The V segment lost 7 bases and the J segment 3 bases; nucleotides outside the gene matches: 7.

This clone was recorded at least ten times. The chain joins TRBV5-1 to TRBJ2-7; perhaps TRBD1 as D (5 bases). The CDR3 sequence is 14 residues long. V shed 0 bases and J shed 0 bases, with 7 bases lying between them. Germline V gene sequence: CDR1 SGHRS, CDR2 YFSETQ. CDR3 in amino acids: CASSLADNSYEQYF. The CDR3 DNA sequence: TGCGCCAGCAGCTTGGCGGACAACTCCTACGAGCAGTACTTC.

The rearrangement joins TRBV7-9 to TRBJ1-5; weak D call: TRBD1 (5 bases). CDR3 size: 14 residues. V gave up 1 base and J gave up 4 bases, with 8 bases separating them. Germline V lookup: CDR1 SEHNR, CDR2 FQNEAQ (reference sequence). CDR3 protein: CASSLGSGNQPQHF. The CDR3 region has the DNA TGTGCCAGCAGCTTAGGGTCAGGGAATCAGCCCCAGCATTTT.

The gene calls are TRBV5-4 and TRBJ1-1; D gene unclear. Germline V CDR1 and CDR2: SGHNT, YYREEE (reference sequence). There are 17 residues in the CDR3. Trimming stripped 2 bases from V and 1 base from J, with 18 bases between. The CDR3 loop reads CASSLGSEALRNTEAFF. The DNA of the CDR3 is TGTGCCAGCAGCTTAGGGAGTGAGGCGTTAAGGAACACTGAAGCTTTCTTT.

This clone has just one count. The chain combines TRBV6-5 with TRBJ1-1, with D perhaps matching TRBD1 (6 bases). Per the germline V gene, CDR1 is MNHEY and CDR2 is SVGAGI. The CDR3 extends over 14 amino acids. V was cut by 2 bases and J by 10 bases, with 17 bases left in between. The CDR3 loop reads CASSYIGIGGLAFF. The CDR3, as DNA: TGTGCCAGCAGTTACATCGGGATAGGGGGTTTAGCTTTCTTT.

The CDR3, as DNA: TGCGCCAGCAGCTTAGCCGGGACTAGCGGTGGCCCCGAGACCCAGTACTTC. The encoded protein is CASSLAGTSGGPETQYF. The gene calls are TRBV5-1 and TRBJ2-5, with 11 bases lining up with TRBD2. Per germline, CDR1 SGHRS and CDR2 YFSETQ. The CDR3 covers 17 residues. With V trimmed by 2 bases and J by 5 bases, 11 bases remained unmatched.

In this sample, this clone turned up once. The chain joins TRBV4-1 to TRBJ2-7; 8 positions match TRBD1. The CDR3 is made up of 15 amino acids. Germline CDR1 and CDR2: MGHRA and YSYEKL. Losses at the gene ends were 0 bases for V and 5 bases for J; bases not matched to a gene: 6. In DNA, the CDR3 is TGCGCCAGCAGCCAAGAGGGCAGGGGGCTCCACGAGCAGTACTTC. It codes for CASSQEGRGLHEQYF.

This clone was observed a handful of times. The chain combines TRBV21-1 with TRBJ1-6; the DNA was not used to check the table's D call, TRBD1. TRBV21-1 represents a pseudogene. This CDR3 has 13 residues. The CDR3 DNA follows: TGTGCCAGCAGCACGAACAGGGATTCACCCCTCCACTTT. Residues: CASSTNRDSPLHF.

The rearrangement joins TRBV14 to TRBJ2-3; TRBD2 matches at 8 bases. Losses at the gene ends were 0 bases for V and 4 bases for J; bases not matched to a gene: 9. The CDR3 is 17 residues long. Per germline, CDR1 SGHDN and CDR2 FVKESK. The CDR3 protein is CASSQDEAGASSDTQYF. CDR3 coding DNA: TGTGCCAGCAGCCAAGATGAAGCGGGAGCTTCTTCAGATACGCAGTATTTT.

The chain carries TRBV15 and TRBJ2-7; no clear D gene. The CDR3 runs to 13 residues. V lost 0 bases and J 7 bases, leaving 10 bases between the germline ends. Germline loops: CDR1 LNHNV, CDR2 YYDKDF (reference sequence). Here the CDR3 reads CATSRDTPREQYF. CDR3 DNA: TGTGCCACCAGCAGAGATACTCCCCGGGAGCAGTACTTC. The variable domain in full, completed from reference TRBV15 and TRBJ2-7, reads DAMVIQNPRYQVTQFGKPVTLSCSQTLNHNVMYWYQQKSSQAPKLLFHYYDKDFNNEADTPDNFQSRRPNTSFCFLDIRSPGLGDTAMYLCATSRDTPREQYFGPGTRLTVT.

The rearrangement links TRBV7-2 to TRBJ1-2; 7 bases fit TRBD1. The germline CDR1 and CDR2 sequences are SGHTA and FQGNSA. The CDR3 extends over 14 amino acids. Germline trimming cut 4 bases from V and 4 bases from J; bases unmatched to any gene: 6. The CDR3: CASSSQTGSYGYTF. The CDR3 DNA reads as TGTGCCAGCAGCTCACAGACAGGGTCCTATGGCTACACCTTC.

J is TRBJ1-2 and V is TRBV5-6; D is unclear. V was clipped by 0 bases and J by 2 bases, with 5 bases between them. The length of the CDR3 is 13 residues. Germline CDR1 is SGHDT and CDR2 is YYEEEE. The CDR3 sequence is CASSLVGNYGYTF. CDR3 DNA: TGTGCCAGCAGCTTGGTCGGGAACTATGGCTACACCTTC.

The chain recombines TRBV2 with TRBJ2-3; D is unresolved. V was cut by 3 bases and J by 5 bases, with 3 bases left in between. Looked up from germline, CDR1 is SNHLY and CDR2 is FYNNEI. The CDR3 totals 11 residues. The CDR3 reads CASSEVDTQYF. The CDR3, as DNA: TGTGCCAGCAGTGAGGTAGATACGCAGTATTTT.

The V and J genes are TRBV18 and TRBJ2-3; TRBD2 matches at 10 bases. The CDR3 spans 16 residues. Germline CDR1 and CDR2: KGHSH and LQKENI. V was clipped by 5 bases and J by 0 bases; unmatched bases: 5. The CDR3 here is CASSIQTSGSTDTQYF. The DNA of the CDR3 is TGTGCCAGCTCAATCCAGACTAGCGGGAGCACAGATACGCAGTATTTT.